This T cell receptor beta chain originates from a study of T cell responses to AZD1222 COVID-19 vaccine. Study observations and caveats: Spike-wide coverage was observed for vaccine-associated CD4 TCRs, with dominant responses at 160-218 and 743-854. Repertoires were collected only later (after the peak T cell response had occurred).

The germline V gene has CDR1 MDHEN and CDR2 SYDVKM. This CDR3 has 13 amino acids. V was trimmed by 2 bases and J by 2 bases, leaving 6 bases between them. As concerns this clone: Its antigen is undetermined.

Data came from immunoSEQ multiplex PCR; TCRdb stores just in-frame clones and leaves some out. Of some 90,000 clones detected, 88% appear once; the ten largest clones hold around 15%. The V call is TRBV28, the J call TRBJ2-5; D gene unclear. This sample comprised peripheral blood, obtained on day 0 of AZD1222 vaccination. The sequence was collected from an adult in good health. The DNA of the CDR3 is TGTGCCAGCAGTTTAGGTCAGCAAGAGACCCAGTACTTC. This codes for CASSLGQQETQYF.